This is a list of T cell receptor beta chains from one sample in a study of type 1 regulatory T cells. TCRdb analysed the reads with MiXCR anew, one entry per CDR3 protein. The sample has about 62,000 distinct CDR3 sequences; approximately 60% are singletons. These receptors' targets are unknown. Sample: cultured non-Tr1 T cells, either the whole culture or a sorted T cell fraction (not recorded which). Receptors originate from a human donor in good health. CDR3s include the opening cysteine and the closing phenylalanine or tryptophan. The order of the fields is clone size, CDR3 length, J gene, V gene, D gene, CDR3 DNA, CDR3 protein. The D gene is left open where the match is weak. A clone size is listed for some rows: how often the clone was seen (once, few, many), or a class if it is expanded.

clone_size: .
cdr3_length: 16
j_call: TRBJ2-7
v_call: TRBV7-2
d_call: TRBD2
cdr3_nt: TGTGCCAGCAGCTTAAGCAGCGGGGGGTCCTCCTACGAGCAGTACTTC
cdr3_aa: CASSLSSGGSSYEQYF

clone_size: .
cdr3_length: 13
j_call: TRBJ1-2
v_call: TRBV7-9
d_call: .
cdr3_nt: TGTGCCAGCAGCGGATTCTGGGACTATGGCTACACCTTC
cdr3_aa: CASSGFWDYGYTF

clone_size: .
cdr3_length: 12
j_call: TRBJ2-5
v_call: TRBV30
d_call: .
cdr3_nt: TGTGCCTGGAGTGTACATGAGGGGACCCAGTACTTC
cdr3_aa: CAWSVHEGTQYF

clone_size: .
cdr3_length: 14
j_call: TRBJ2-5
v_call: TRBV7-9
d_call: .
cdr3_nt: TGTGCCAGCAGCCCCTCGACAGCTTCAGAGACCCAGTACTTC
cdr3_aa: CASSPSTASETQYF

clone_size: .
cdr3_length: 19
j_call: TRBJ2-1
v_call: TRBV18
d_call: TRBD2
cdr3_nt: TGTGCCAGCTCACCTGTCTTGGGTAGCGGGAGGTCCTCGTACAATGAGCAGTTCTTC
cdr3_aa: CASSPVLGSGRSSYNEQFF

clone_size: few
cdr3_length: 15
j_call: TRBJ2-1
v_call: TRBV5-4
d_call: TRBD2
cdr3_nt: TGTGCCAGCAGCGCTGGGACTAGCGGTTACAATGAGCAGTTCTTC
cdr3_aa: CASSAGTSGYNEQFF

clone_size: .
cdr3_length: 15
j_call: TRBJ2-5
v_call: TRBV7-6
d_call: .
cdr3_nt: TGTGCCAGCAGCTTAGGGTCAGGGTACCGAGAGACCCAGTACTTC
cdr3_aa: CASSLGSGYRETQYF

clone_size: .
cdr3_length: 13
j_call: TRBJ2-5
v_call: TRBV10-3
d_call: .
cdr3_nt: TGTGCCATCAGTGAAGCACGCTTCGAGACCCAGTACTTC
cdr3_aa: CAISEARFETQYF

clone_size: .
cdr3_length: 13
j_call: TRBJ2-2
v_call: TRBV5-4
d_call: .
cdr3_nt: TGTGCCAGCAGCTCCTCACTCACCGGGGAGCTGTTTTTT
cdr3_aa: CASSSSLTGELFF

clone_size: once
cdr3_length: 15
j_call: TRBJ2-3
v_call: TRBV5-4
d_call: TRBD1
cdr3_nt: TGTGCCAGCAGCTTCTGGGGACAGAGCACAGATACGCAGTATTTT
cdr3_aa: CASSFWGQSTDTQYF

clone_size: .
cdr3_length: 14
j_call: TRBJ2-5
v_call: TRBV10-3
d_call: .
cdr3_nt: TGTGCCATCAGTGAGTCAAGCCGCCCAGAGACCCAGTACTTC
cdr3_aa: CAISESSRPETQYF

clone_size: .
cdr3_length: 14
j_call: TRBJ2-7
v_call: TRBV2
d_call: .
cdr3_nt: TGTGCCAGCAGTGAAGACGGGGCGGACTACGAGCAGTACTTC
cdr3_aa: CASSEDGADYEQYF

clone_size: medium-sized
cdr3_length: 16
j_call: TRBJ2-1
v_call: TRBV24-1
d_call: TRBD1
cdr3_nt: TGTGCCACCAGTGACCCGGGACAGGGGGTAAGCAATGAGCAGTTCTTC
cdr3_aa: CATSDPGQGVSNEQFF

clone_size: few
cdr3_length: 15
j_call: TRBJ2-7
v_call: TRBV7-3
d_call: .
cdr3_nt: TGTGCCAGCAGCTTCTCCGGGTCTAATCTCGGCGAGCAGTACTTC
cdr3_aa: CASSFSGSNLGEQYF

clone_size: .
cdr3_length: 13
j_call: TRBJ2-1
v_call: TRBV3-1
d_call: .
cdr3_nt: TGTGCCAGCAGCCCAAAAGCAGTCAATGAGCAGTTCTTC
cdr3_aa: CASSPKAVNEQFF

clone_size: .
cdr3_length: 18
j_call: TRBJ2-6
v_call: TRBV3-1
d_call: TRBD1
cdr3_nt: TGTGCCAGCAGCCTGGGGACAGGGACCGGTGGTGGGGCCAACGTCCTGACTTTC
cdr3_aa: CASSLGTGTGGGANVLTF

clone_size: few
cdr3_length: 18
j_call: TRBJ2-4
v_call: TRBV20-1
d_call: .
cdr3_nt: TGCAGTGCTAGGACGACATTGAGTAGTATTCTAGCCAAAAACATTCAGTACTTC
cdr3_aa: CSARTTLSSILAKNIQYF

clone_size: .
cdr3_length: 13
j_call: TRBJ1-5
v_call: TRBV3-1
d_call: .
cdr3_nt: TGTGCCAGCAGCCGAGGAGTCAATCAGCCCCAGCATTTT
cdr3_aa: CASSRGVNQPQHF

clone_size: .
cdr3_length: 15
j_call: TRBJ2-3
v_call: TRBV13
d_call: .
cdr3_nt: TGTGCCAGCAGCTCCTTAGGTGTTCGCACAGATACGCAGTATTTT
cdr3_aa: CASSSLGVRTDTQYF

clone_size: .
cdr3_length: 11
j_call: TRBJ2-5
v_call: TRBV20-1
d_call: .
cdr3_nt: TGCAGTGCTGCGATTAAAGAGACCCAGTACTTC
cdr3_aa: CSAAIKETQYF

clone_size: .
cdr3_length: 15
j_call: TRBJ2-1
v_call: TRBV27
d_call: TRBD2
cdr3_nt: TGTGCCAGCAGTTCGACAAGCGGGGGGGTCGATGAGCAGTTCTTC
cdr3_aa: CASSSTSGGVDEQFF

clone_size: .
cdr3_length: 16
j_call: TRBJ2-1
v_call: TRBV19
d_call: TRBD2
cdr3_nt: TGTGCCAGTAGTAGACTAGCGGGCCCGACAGTCAATGAGCAGTTCTTC
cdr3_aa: CASSRLAGPTVNEQFF

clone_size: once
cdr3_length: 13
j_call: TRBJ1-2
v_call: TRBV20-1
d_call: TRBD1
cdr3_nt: TGCAGTGCTAGCCCGGGACAGGGCTATGGCTACACCTTC
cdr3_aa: CSASPGQGYGYTF

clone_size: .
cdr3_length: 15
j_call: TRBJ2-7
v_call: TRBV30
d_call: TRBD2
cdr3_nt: TGTGCCTGGAGTGTATGGGGCGGGAGGGCCGACGAGCAGTACTTC
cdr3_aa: CAWSVWGGRADEQYF

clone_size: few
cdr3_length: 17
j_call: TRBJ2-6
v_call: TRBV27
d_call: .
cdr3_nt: TGTGCCAGCAGTAAACGTAGCGGAGACTCTGGGGCCAACGTCCTGACTTTC
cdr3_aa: CASSKRSGDSGANVLTF

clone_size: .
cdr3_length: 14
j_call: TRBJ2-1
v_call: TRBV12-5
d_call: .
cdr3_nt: TGTGCTAGTGGTCGGGGGACGGAATACAATGAGCAGTTCTTC
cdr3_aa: CASGRGTEYNEQFF

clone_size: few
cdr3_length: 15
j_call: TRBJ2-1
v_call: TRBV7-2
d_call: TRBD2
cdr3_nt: TGTGCCAGCAGCTTAGTACTAGCGGGAGGCAATGAGCAGTTCTTC
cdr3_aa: CASSLVLAGGNEQFF

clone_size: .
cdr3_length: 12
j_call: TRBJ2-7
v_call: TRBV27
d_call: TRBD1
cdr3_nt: TGTGCCAGCAGTCACACAGGGGACGAGCAGTACTTC
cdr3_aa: CASSHTGDEQYF

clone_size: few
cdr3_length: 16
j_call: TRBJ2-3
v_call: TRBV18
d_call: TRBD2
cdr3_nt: TGTGCCAGCTCACCACTACTAGCGGGCTCTACAGATACGCAGTATTTT
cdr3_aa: CASSPLLAGSTDTQYF

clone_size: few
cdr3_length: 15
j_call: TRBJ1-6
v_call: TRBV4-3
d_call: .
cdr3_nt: TGCGCCAGCAGCCAAGATCCAATCCCTAATTCACCCCTCCACTTT
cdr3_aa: CASSQDPIPNSPLHF

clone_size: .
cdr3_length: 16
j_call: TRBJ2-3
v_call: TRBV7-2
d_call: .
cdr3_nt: TGTGCCAGCAGCTCAACCCCCCTAGGTAGAGCTGATACGCAGTATTTT
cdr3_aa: CASSSTPLGRADTQYF

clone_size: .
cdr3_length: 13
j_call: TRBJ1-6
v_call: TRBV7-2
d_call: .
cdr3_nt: TGTGCCAGCAGCTTAGGGGGGTGGGGGCCCCTCCACTTT
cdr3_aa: CASSLGGWGPLHF

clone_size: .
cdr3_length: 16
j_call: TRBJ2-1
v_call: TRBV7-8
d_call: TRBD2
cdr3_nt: TGTGCCAGCAGCTTAGCGAGACTAGCGGCTTACAATGAGCAGTTCTTC
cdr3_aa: CASSLARLAAYNEQFF

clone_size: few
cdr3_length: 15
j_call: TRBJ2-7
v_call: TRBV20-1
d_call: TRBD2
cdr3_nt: TGCAGTGCTGAAGAGACTAGCGGGACACCCTACGAGCAGTACTTC
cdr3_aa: CSAEETSGTPYEQYF

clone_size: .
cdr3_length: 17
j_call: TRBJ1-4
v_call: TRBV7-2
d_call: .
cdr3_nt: TGTGCCAGCAGTCTCGCGGGGGGGGCGACAACTAATGAAAAACTGTTTTTT
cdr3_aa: CASSLAGGATTNEKLFF

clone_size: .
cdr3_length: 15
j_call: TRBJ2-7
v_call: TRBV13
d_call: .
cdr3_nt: TGTGCCAGCAGCTTAAACCAGGGGTTCTCCTACGAGCAGTACTTC
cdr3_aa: CASSLNQGFSYEQYF

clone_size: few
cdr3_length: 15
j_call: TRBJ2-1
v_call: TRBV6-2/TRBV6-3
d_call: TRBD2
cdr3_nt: TGTGCCACCCGAGGGACTAGCGGGATCGGTGATGAGCAGTTCTTC
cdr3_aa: CATRGTSGIGDEQFF

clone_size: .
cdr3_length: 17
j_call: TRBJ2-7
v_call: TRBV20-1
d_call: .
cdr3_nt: TGCAGTGCTAAGCTTACTTCGGGACCCCAAGGAATCTACGAGCAGTACTTC
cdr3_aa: CSAKLTSGPQGIYEQYF

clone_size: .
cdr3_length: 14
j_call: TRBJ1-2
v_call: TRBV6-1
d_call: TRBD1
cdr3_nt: TGTGCCAGCTCCGGACAGGGAACTAACTATGGCTACACCTTC
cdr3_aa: CASSGQGTNYGYTF

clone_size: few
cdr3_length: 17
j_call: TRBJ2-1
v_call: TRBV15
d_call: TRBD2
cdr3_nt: TGTGCCACCAGCAGAATCTCTCTAGCGGGAGCGCCACATGAGCAGTTCTTC
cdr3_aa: CATSRISLAGAPHEQFF

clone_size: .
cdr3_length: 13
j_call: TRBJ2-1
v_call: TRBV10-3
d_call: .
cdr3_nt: TGTGCCATCAGTGGGCTAGCGAGCAATGAGCAGTTCTTC
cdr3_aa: CAISGLASNEQFF

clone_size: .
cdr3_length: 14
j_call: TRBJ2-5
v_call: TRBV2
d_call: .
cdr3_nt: TGTGCCAGCAGTGAAGTAGGACTAAGGGAGACCCAGTACTTC
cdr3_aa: CASSEVGLRETQYF

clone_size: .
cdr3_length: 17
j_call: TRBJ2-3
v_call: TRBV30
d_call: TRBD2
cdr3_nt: TGTGCCTGGAGTGTACCGGGAGGTCGATTTTTCACAGATACGCAGTATTTT
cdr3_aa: CAWSVPGGRFFTDTQYF

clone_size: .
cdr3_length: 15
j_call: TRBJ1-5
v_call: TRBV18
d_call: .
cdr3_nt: TGTGCCAGCTCACCGGTGGTGGGAGGGTGGCAGCCCCAGCATTTT
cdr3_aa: CASSPVVGGWQPQHF

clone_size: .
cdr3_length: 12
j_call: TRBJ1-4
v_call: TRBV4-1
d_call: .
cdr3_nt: TGCGCCAGCAGCCAACAAGGGTACGAACTGTTTTTT
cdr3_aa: CASSQQGYELFF

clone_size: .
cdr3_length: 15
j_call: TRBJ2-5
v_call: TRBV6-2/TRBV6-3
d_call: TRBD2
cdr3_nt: TGTGCCAGCAGCCTCGGGGTAGCGGGATTGCAGACCCAGTACTTC
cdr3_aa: CASSLGVAGLQTQYF

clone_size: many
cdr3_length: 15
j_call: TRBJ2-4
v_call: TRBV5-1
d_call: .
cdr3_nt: TGCGCCAGCAGCTTGGAGGCAGGGTGGGGAATCATTCAGTACTTC
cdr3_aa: CASSLEAGWGIIQYF

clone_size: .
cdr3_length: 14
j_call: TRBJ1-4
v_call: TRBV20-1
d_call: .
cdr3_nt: TGCAGTGCTAGAGCCGGGGCTGTTGCTGAAAAACTGTTTTTT
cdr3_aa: CSARAGAVAEKLFF

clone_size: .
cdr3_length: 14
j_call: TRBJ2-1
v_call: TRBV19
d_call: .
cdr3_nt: TGTGCCAGTAGTATCCGGGGAGCTTACAATGAGCAGTTCTTC
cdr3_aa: CASSIRGAYNEQFF

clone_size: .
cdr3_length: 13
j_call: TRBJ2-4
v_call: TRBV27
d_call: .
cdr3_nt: TGTGCCAGCAGTTCCCAGGGGAGAAACATTCAGTACTTC
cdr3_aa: CASSSQGRNIQYF

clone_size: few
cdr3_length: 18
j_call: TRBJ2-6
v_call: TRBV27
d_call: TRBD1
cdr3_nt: TGTGCCAGCAGTTTATCTTCGGGACAGGGTGCTGGGGCCAACGTCCTGACTTTC
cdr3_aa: CASSLSSGQGAGANVLTF

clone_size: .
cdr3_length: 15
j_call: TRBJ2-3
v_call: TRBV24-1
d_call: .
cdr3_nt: TGTGCCACCAGTGCTATGAGGGAGGGCACAGATACGCAGTATTTT
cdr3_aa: CATSAMREGTDTQYF

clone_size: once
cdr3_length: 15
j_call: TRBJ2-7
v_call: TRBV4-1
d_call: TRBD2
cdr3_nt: TGCGCCAGCAGCCAACTAGCGGGAGTAGGTTTCGAGCAGTACTTC
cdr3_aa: CASSQLAGVGFEQYF